The 6 T cell receptor beta chains below were found in one sample sequenced in a study of regulatory T cells in long-lasting Graves disease (dated by TCRdb to 2020 to 2022). Receptor amplification or capture employed multiplex PCR. TCRdb shows the sequencer as Illumina HiSeq 4000. To build TCR beta libraries, CDR3 regions were amplified by Arm-PCR using iRepertoire HTBI primers. TCRdb cleaned the public reads at Q25 with fastp, built clones with MiXCR and kept in-frame beta chains. Rows merge per CDR3 protein into single entries with the most common DNA and genes. The sample table contains about 560,000 distinct CDR3 sequences; only one count was recorded for about 16% of them. Approximately 12% of the sample is in the top ten clones. The sample's time point label is to be understood as: newly diagnosed GD, antithyroid drugs for less than 3 months. For both TCR sequencing and RNA sequencing, RNA was extracted from PBMCs using TRIzol.

In addition, the sample was reused for a study of T cells in Graves' hyperthyroidism and ophthalmopathy.

The sample consisted of peripheral blood mononuclear cells (PBMCs), taken at new diagnosis, from a patient treated with antithyroid drugs. Receptor source: a young man with Graves disease. Donor details come from another sample of the same person, matched by shared clones.

The gene calls are TRBV25-1 and TRBJ1-2; TRBD1 is a possible D gene (5 bases). V lost 4 bases and J lost 7, with 13 bases in between. This CDR3 comprises 13 residues. Germline V gene data show CDR1 as MGHDK and CDR2 as SYGVNS. CDR3 coding DNA: TGTGCCAGCAGTGCAGCACAGGTAGCTGGCTACACCTTC. Amino acids: CASSAAQVAGYTF.

This clonotype has at least ten counts. The chain combines TRBV2 with TRBJ2-5, with a possible D match to TRBD1 (6 bases). CDR3 size: 13 residues. V was trimmed by 3 bases and J by 3 bases, leaving 8 bases between them. Germline V gene sequence: CDR1 SNHLY, CDR2 FYNNEI. The CDR3 region has the DNA TGTGCCAGCAGTGAGTCAGGGGAAGAGACCCAGTACTTC. Translating it yields CASSESGEETQYF.

This clonotype was seen a few times. The genes are TRBV7-9 and TRBJ2-1, with TRBD2 matching over 8 bases. The V gene end was trimmed by 1 base and the J gene end by 8 bases; junction bases not matched to a gene: 10. The CDR3 is made up of 16 amino acids. The germline V gene has CDR1 SEHNR and CDR2 FQNEAQ (reference sequence). This CDR3 is CASSLGGSGRAYEQFF. As DNA, the CDR3 is TGTGCCAGCAGCTTAGGAGGTTCCGGGAGGGCCTATGAGCAGTTCTTC. The variable domain in full, with the rest retrieved from reference TRBV7-9 and TRBJ2-1, is DTGVSQNPRHKITKRGQNVTFRCDPISEHNRLYWYRQTLGQGPEFLTYFQNEAQLEKSRLLSDRFSAERPKGSFSTLEIQRTEQGDSAMYLCASSLGGSGRAYEQFFGPGTRLTVL.

This clonotype has just a few counts. This chain connects TRBV10-1 to TRBJ1-1; D is undetermined. The V gene lost 8 bases and the J gene lost 4 bases, with 14 bases spanning the gap. Germline-derived CDR1 and CDR2 are WNHNN and SYGVQD (reference sequence). The CDR3 is 13 amino acids. CDR3 sequence: CASSAGKGTEAFF. In nucleotides, the CDR3 is TGCGCCAGCTCCGCGGGGAAGGGCACTGAAGCTTTCTTT.

This clonotype was seen many times. This chain uses TRBV6-2 or TRBV6-3 with TRBJ2-7; 8 bases match TRBD1. CDR3 length: 18 residues. CDR1 and CDR2 from the germline V gene are MNHEY and SVGEGT. Losses at the gene ends were 5 bases for V and 4 bases for J; bases not matched to a gene: 19. CDR3 DNA sequence: TGTGCCAGCAGTCGACTAGTCATACCGGGACAGGTGGGATACGAGCAGTACTTC. This codes for CASSRLVIPGQVGYEQYF.

Details on this clonotype: A much larger clone sits a single nucleotide away, making a read error possible. DNA of the CDR3: TGTGCCAGCGCCGCGGACAGGCTCAATGGCTACACCTTC. Translated: CASAADRLNGYTF. The genes are TRBV6-1 and TRBJ1-2, with 7 positions matching TRBD1. The V and J ends lost 8 bases and 6 bases, in that order; junction bases with no gene match: 9. The CDR3 contains 13 residues. Germline V gives CDR1 MNHNS, CDR2 SASEGT.